These 16 T cell receptor beta chains came from one sample sequenced in a study of T cell clonality in common variable immunodeficiency. This table comes from immunoSEQ multiplex PCR, and its TCRdb copy is limited to in-frame clones, with some not included. Reported are approximately 81,000 clones, none seen only once; the ten largest carry over 0.7%. The sample comprised peripheral blood mononuclear cells. The receptors stem from a person aged 18 to 70 in good health.

In its sample, this clone was seen many times. The read stops 3 residues short of the end of the CDR3; the missing end is completed from the germline J gene. The chain carries TRBV2 and TRBJ2-5; perhaps TRBD1 as D (6 bases). CDR1 and CDR2 from the germline V gene are SNHLY and FYNNEI. CDR3 length equals 14 residues. V shed 4 bases and J shed 1 base, with 10 bases lying between them. Incomplete CDR3 DNA: TGTGCCAGCAGTGTACGGACAGTCCAAGAGACC. Encoded protein: CASSVRTVQET. The whole CDR3 protein reads CASSVRTVQETQYF.

At least ten counts were recorded for this clone. The read falls 3 residues short of the CDR3 end, and the missing part is taken from the germline J gene. V usage is TRBV7-8 and J usage is TRBJ2-7; no clear D gene. This CDR3 is 13 amino acids long. Germline CDR1 is SGHVS and CDR2 is FQNEAQ. With 1 base removed from V and 1 base from J, the gap between germline ends came to 5 bases. The CDR3 region is CASSLGPSYEQYF. The CDR3 DNA, read in part, is TGTGCCAGCAGCTTAGGGCCATCCTACGAG.

This clone was seen ten or more times. The read finishes 3 residues shy of the CDR3 end, and the germline J gene is used to complete it. V usage is TRBV2 and J usage is TRBJ1-1; a possible D gene is TRBD1 (5 bases). Germline V CDR1 and CDR2: SNHLY, FYNNEI. This CDR3 contains 14 residues. The V gene lost 0 bases and the J gene lost 3 bases, with 8 bases spanning the gap. CDR3 in amino acids: CASSEADRYTEAFF. The covered CDR3 bases are TGTGCCAGCAGTGAAGCAGACAGATACACTGAA.

This clone was seen ten or more times. Read coverage stops 3 residues before the CDR3 terminus; the germline J gene supplies the remainder. The chain uses TRBV19 and TRBJ2-3, with D possibly TRBD1 on 5 matching bases. The CDR3 runs to 15 residues. V was pared by 1 base and J by 0 bases, with 8 bases between. CDR1 is LNHDA and CDR2 is SQIVND in the germline V gene (reference sequence). This CDR3 reads CASSIGQGSTDTQYF. The covered CDR3 bases are TGTGCCAGTAGTATAGGGCAGGGAAGCACAGATACG.

This clone was counted many times. Sequencing ends 3 residues short of the CDR3 end; the germline J gene provides the rest. The gene calls are TRBV19 and TRBJ2-3; TRBD1 is a possible D gene (6 bases). Germline lookup yields CDR1 LNHDA and CDR2 SQIVND (reference sequence). The CDR3 totals 15 residues. V lost 6 bases and J lost 0, with 13 bases in between. Here the CDR3 reads CASSSMGASTDTQYF. The covered CDR3 bases are TGTGCCAGTAGCAGCATGGGGGCCAGCACAGATACG.

A remark on this clone: With the read ending 3 residues before the CDR3 end, the germline J gene is used to fill in that end. The chain is built from TRBV5-4 and TRBJ2-7; maybe TRBD1 (6 bases). The germline gives CDR1 SGHNT, CDR2 YYREEE (reference sequence). Trimming removed 5 bases at V and 2 bases at J, with 14 bases between. The length of the CDR3 is 14 residues. CDR3 sequence reads: CASRHYRAPYEQYF. Partial CDR3 DNA: TGTGCCAGCAGACACTACAGGGCCCCCTACGAG.

This clone was seen repeatedly, ten times or more. The read ends 3 residues shy of where the CDR3 ends; the end is completed using the germline J gene. The chain carries TRBV5-1 and TRBJ2-5; 12 nucleotides line up with TRBD1. CDR1 and CDR2 (germline): SGHRS, YFSETQ. The V gene end was trimmed by 4 bases and the J gene end by 3 bases; junction bases not matched to a gene: 4. This CDR3 region has 15 residues. CDR3 bases read: TGCGCCAGCAGCCGGGACAGGGGGCAGGAAGAGACC. Protein sequence: CASSRDRGQEET. The full CDR3 reads CASSRDRGQEETQYF.

CDR3 sequence: CSARDFRAVTEAFF. The covered CDR3 bases are TGCAGTGCTAGAGATTTTCGTGCAGTAACTGAA. The gene calls are TRBV20-1 and TRBJ1-1; D is unclear. The read is 3 residues too short to cover the CDR3 end, so that end is filled in from the germline J gene. The V gene lost 0 bases and the J gene lost 5 bases, with 13 bases spanning the gap. Germline V gene sequence: CDR1 DFQATT, CDR2 SNEGSKA (reference sequence). The CDR3 has 14 amino acids.

Comment on this clone: The observed sequence ends 3 residues before the CDR3 terminus, with the missing tail filled in from the germline J gene. J is TRBJ2-7 and V is TRBV7-2; perhaps TRBD2 as D (5 bases). CDR1 is SGHTA, CDR2 FQGNSA, per germline. The CDR3 loop spans 14 amino acids. V shed 1 base and J shed 5 bases, with 12 bases lying between them. The sequenced CDR3 bases are TGTGCCAGCAGCTTAGTCGGGGTTTACGACGAG. The encoded protein is CASSLVGVYDE. The CDR3 reads in full as CASSLVGVYDEQYF.

This clone was seen many times. Read data end 3 residues before the CDR3 end; the end is taken from the germline J gene. This chain links TRBV18 with TRBJ2-1, with D perhaps matching TRBD1 or TRBD2 (5 bases each). CDR3 length: 15 amino acids. Germline loops: CDR1 KGHSH, CDR2 LQKENI. V was trimmed by 3 bases and J by 0 bases, leaving 9 bases between them. Here the CDR3 reads CASSPPRGSYNEQFF. The DNA read from the CDR3 is TGTGCCAGCTCACCCCCGAGGGGCTCCTACAATGAG. Full variable domain (missing parts from reference TRBV18 and TRBJ2-1): NAGVMQNPRHLVRRRGQEARLRCSPMKGHSHVYWYRQLPEEGLKFMVYLQKENIIDESGMPKERFSAEFPKEGPSILRIQQVVRGDSAAYFCASSPPRGSYNEQFFGPGTRLTVL.

This clone was counted many times. The read falls 3 residues short of the CDR3 end, and the missing part is taken from the germline J gene. The rearrangement uses TRBV7-3 and TRBJ2-3; a weak D match, TRBD1 (5 bases). V lost 3 bases and J 3 bases, leaving 13 bases between the germline ends. Germline V gives CDR1 SGHTA, CDR2 FQGTGA. The CDR3 is 15 residues long. The CDR3 bases that were read are TGTGCCAGCAGCTTCCAGGGTGGCCGTACAGATACG. It yields the protein CASSFQGGRTDT. The full CDR3 reads CASSFQGGRTDTQYF.

This clone has a count of ten or more. The junction shows a germline mismatch at one end, possibly a read error. The missing CDR3 end, 3 residues past where the read stops, is filled in from the germline J gene. This chain joins TRBV4-2 and TRBJ2-7, with a tentative D call TRBD2 (6 bases). The CDR3 runs 14 residues. The germline V gene encodes CDR1 LGHNA and CDR2 YNFKEQ. CDR3 residues: CASSQDRGSHEQYF. The CDR3 DNA, read in part, is TGCGCCAGCAGCCAAGATCGGGGGAGCCACGAG.

At least ten counts were recorded for this clone. Sequencing ends 3 residues short of the CDR3 end; the germline J gene provides the rest. The chain joins TRBV24-1 to TRBJ2-5; D is possibly TRBD1 (6 bases). Germline CDR1 reads KGHDR; CDR2 reads SFDVKD. The ends were cut back, 4 bases at V and 1 base at J, with 12 bases in the middle. This CDR3 spans 15 amino acids. The CDR3 reads CATSDPGRGQETQYF. The DNA read from the CDR3 is TGTGCCACCAGTGACCCCGGCAGGGGCCAAGAGACC.

This clone was detected ten times or more. The read ends 3 residues before the CDR3 terminus; that terminus is restored from the germline J gene. This sequence joins TRBV5-1 and TRBJ2-3; 9 bases map to TRBD2. CDR1 SGHRS and CDR2 YFSETQ come from the germline V gene. The V segment lost 0 bases and the J segment 2 bases; nucleotides outside the gene matches: 10. The CDR3 totals 18 residues. CDR3 loop: CASSLGLMSSGITDTQYF. CDR3 DNA (partial): TGCGCCAGCAGCTTGGGGCTTATGTCTAGCGGGATCACAGATACG.

This clone was counted many times. The read falls 3 residues short of the CDR3 end, and the missing part is taken from the germline J gene. The gene calls are TRBV5-4 and TRBJ2-1, with 8 bases identical to TRBD1. Germline CDR1 reads SGHNT; CDR2 reads YYREEE (reference sequence). J lost 0 bases, V lost 5 bases, and 7 bases had no gene match. The CDR3 loop spans 16 amino acids. This CDR3 is CASRRTGSSSYNEQFF. Partial CDR3 DNA: TGTGCCAGCAGACGGACAGGGTCTAGCTCCTACAATGAG. The complete variable domain, with remaining parts taken from reference TRBV5-4 and TRBJ2-1, reads ETGVTQSPTHLIKTRGQQVTLRCSSQSGHNTVSWYQQALGQGPQFIFQYYREEENGRGNFPPRFSGLQFPNYSSELNVNALELDDSALYLCASRRTGSSSYNEQFFGPGTRLTVL.

This clone was counted at least ten times. The read terminates 3 residues ahead of where the CDR3 ends, so the germline J gene completes it. This sequence joins TRBV5-6 and TRBJ2-5; TRBD2 aligns across 11 bases. CDR1 and CDR2 (germline): SGHDT, YYEEEE. The V gene end was trimmed by 4 bases and the J gene end by 6 bases; junction bases not matched to a gene: 2. The CDR3 has 13 residues. The CDR3 DNA, read in part, is TGTGCCAGCAGCCCTAGCGGGAGGCAGACC. Its protein product is CASSPSGRQT. The CDR3 reads in full as CASSPSGRQTQYF.